This T cell receptor (beta chain) is from a study of regulatory T cells in long-lasting Graves disease. Findings and caveats of the study: Newly diagnosed patients shared about a thousand public clonotypes; persistent patients shared a few thousand. Sampling was limited to peripheral blood rather than thyroid tissue. Persistent disease samples used TRBV28, TRBJ1-2 and TRBJ2-5 preferentially.

Regarding this clonotype: Its antigen is undetermined. At one boundary the junction diverges from the germline segment, which might be a read error.

Time point meaning: newly diagnosed GD, antithyroid drugs for less than 3 months. With RNA extracted from PBMCs as input, the TCR library was made. Through Arm-PCR of CDR3 regions and iRepertoire HTBI primers, TCR beta libraries were built. TCRdb reprocessed the multiplex PCR reads via MiXCR and lists one record per CDR3 protein. This sample has roughly 500,000 distinct CDR3 sequences, with 14% found just once. CDR3 size: 11 residues. The V gene's germline CDR1 is SEHNR and CDR2 FQNEAQ (reference sequence). The sample was also linked to a second study, of T cells in Graves' hyperthyroidism and ophthalmopathy. That work adds: No progression to ophthalmopathy during 18 months of follow-up defined stable disease.

Sequences were derived from peripheral blood mononuclear cells (PBMCs), sampled at new diagnosis, from a patient treated with antithyroid drugs. The V and J genes are TRBV7-9 and TRBJ2-3; 7 positions match TRBD1. This TCR derives from a woman between 45 and 65 years old with Graves disease. This CDR3 is CASSRTGTQYF. CDR3 nucleotides: TGTGCCAGCAGCCGGACAGGTACGCAGTATTTT.